This is a list of T cell receptor beta chains from one sample in a study of CD8+ T cells in alopecia areata. The assay was immunoSEQ multiplex PCR, and TCRdb's table has in-frame clones only and misses some. The profile shows about 200,000 clones, approximately 57% of them singletons. The sequenced sample was CD4+ T cells sorted from blood, obtained at week 24, from a patient treated with tofacitinib. The origin of the receptors is a human donor with alopecia areata. CDR3s leave out the opening cysteine and the closing phenylalanine or tryptophan. Each record gives: V gene, CDR3 protein.

>TRBV6-6
ASVVAGGYT
>TRBV15
ATSRDGDTVQY
>TRBV16
ASSRTPQGYGYT
>TRBV27
ASSLVGASNQPQH
>TRBV29-1
SVGGAGGQETQY
>TRBV14
ASSSTGGYEQY
>TRBV28
ASRPTISGDIGYT
>TRBV6-6
ATSTGNTEAF
>TRBV7-3
ASSWTGTDTQY
>TRBV29-1
STRVGTSTDTQY
>TRBV11-2
ASKGSPANTEAF
>TRBV27
ASSSPAGAYTEQY
>TRBV9
ASSYTTGTTEAF
>TRBV9
ASSTRQGYEQY
>TRBV2
ASSEIPSYNSPLH
>TRBV27
ASTASGGMGRELF
>TRBV4-3
ASSQDLGGVGNEQF
>TRBV29-1
SVGTGGNYGYT
>TRBV29-1
STPSGNGYT
>TRBV7-2
ASSFSLLQVVNTEAF
>TRBV6-5
ASSYSPKPQGEAF
>TRBV28
ASGNIQY
>TRBV6-6
ASSYGPTYNEQF
>TRBV2
ASSELETQY
>TRBV27
ASSPRTGWYEQY
>TRBV2
ASMRDRGHEQF
>TRBV29-1
SVGDSPLRGYT
>TRBV2
ASNRGGMGSPLH
>TRBV12-5
ASVRGNQETQY